The 13 T cell receptor beta chains given below trace back to one sample, sequenced in a study of blood T cell repertoires in COVID-19. Sequenced by immunoSEQ multiplex PCR; TCRdb stores in-frame clones only, minus some. The sample lists about 480,000 clones, approximately 88% seen once, with 1.5% to 2% in the top ten. The specimen was PBMCs or T cells enriched from blood (not recorded which). Receptor source: a woman in her 40s who had recovered from COVID-19.

The chain recombines TRBV30 with TRBJ2-5; D not resolved. CDR1 GTSNPN and CDR2 SVGIG come from the germline V gene (reference sequence). CDR3 length equals 13 residues. V was clipped by 0 bases and J by 1 base, with 6 bases between them. In DNA form, the CDR3 reads TGTGCCTGGAGTGTCTTGTCCCAAGAGACCCAGTACTTC. Protein product: CAWSVLSQETQYF.

The rearrangement joins TRBV6-5 to TRBJ2-4; 8 bases fit TRBD1. After removal of 6 bases from V and 12 bases from J, the junction contained 10 bases not matched to a gene. Germline V CDR1 and CDR2: MNHEY, SVGAGI. CDR3 length: 13 amino acids. The CDR3 DNA sequence: TGTGCCAGCAGCTCATACGACAGGGGTAATCAGTACTTC. It translates to CASSSYDRGNQYF.

The chain carries TRBV5-1 and TRBJ1-1, with D uncertain. This CDR3 contains 14 residues. Germline V gene data show CDR1 as SGHRS and CDR2 as YFSETQ. V was pared by 2 bases and J by 4 bases, with 12 bases between. The CDR3 DNA is TGCGCCAGCAGCTTTACCGTCACGGGCACTGAAGCTTTCTTT. Translation gives CASSFTVTGTEAFF.

This clone has only one observation. The CDR3 here is CSVRTGHNYGYTF. DNA for the CDR3: TGCAGCGTTCGGACAGGGCACAACTATGGCTACACCTTC. The J gene is TRBJ1-2, the V gene TRBV29-1; 8 bases align to TRBD1. The germline V gene encodes CDR1 SQVTM and CDR2 ANQGSEA. The CDR3 has 13 amino acids. V dropped 5 bases and J dropped 2; count of bases not matched to a gene: 4.

CDR3 protein: CASSKPGGDEKLFF. The DNA of the CDR3 is TGCGCCAGCAGTAAGCCAGGTGGTGATGAAAAACTGTTTTTT. The chain employs TRBV5-1 and TRBJ1-4; D not certain. V was pared by 5 bases and J by 6 bases, with 14 bases between. The CDR3 loop spans 14 amino acids. In germline, CDR1 is SGHRS, CDR2 YFSETQ.

A remark on this clone: Sequence at one end of the junction differs from germline and may be a read error. V and J are TRBV29-1 and TRBJ2-7; TRBD2 matches 7 bases. The length of the CDR3 is 12 residues. CDR1 is SQVTM and CDR2 is ANQGSEA in the germline V gene. CDR3 nucleotide sequence: TGCAGTGTTGCGGCGGGAGTAGACGAGCAGTACTTC. Its translation: CSVAAGVDEQYF.

This clone was picked up one time. V is TRBV5-4 and J is TRBJ1-1, with TRBD1 as a possible D gene (5 bases). Germline assignment: CDR1 SGHNT and CDR2 YYREEE (reference sequence). The CDR3 covers 13 residues. The V end was cut by 2 bases, the J end by 12 bases, with 17 bases between. CDR3 loop: CASSFSDTALTFF. The CDR3 nucleotides are TGTGCCAGCAGCTTCTCGGACACGGCCTTAACTTTCTTT.

The J gene is TRBJ2-7, the V gene TRBV3-1 (or the pseudogene TRBV3-2); TRBD2 matches 9 bases. This CDR3 is built from 16 residues. Losses at the gene ends were 4 bases for V and 4 bases for J; bases not matched to a gene: 11. Germline values: CDR1 LGHDT, CDR2 YNNKEL (reference sequence). Here the CDR3 DNA reads TGTGCCAGCAGCCCCAACTTAGCTCTAGCGGGGTACGAGCAGTACTTC. Translated, it gives CASSPNLALAGYEQYF.

J is TRBJ1-4 and V is TRBV15; D is ambiguous. V was clipped by 3 bases and J by 14 bases, with 19 bases between them. Looked up from germline, CDR1 is LNHNV and CDR2 is YYDKDF (reference sequence). This CDR3 has 14 amino acids. The CDR3 DNA sequence: TGTGCCACCAGCAGGCCTCTCGCCCTGAAACGGCTGTTTTTT. Its translation is CATSRPLALKRLFF.

This clone was picked up one time. The V gene is TRBV19, the J gene TRBJ2-1; 7 bases are a match to TRBD2. The CDR3 contains 16 residues. V dropped 1 base and J dropped 7; count of bases not matched to a gene: 10. CDR1 is LNHDA and CDR2 is SQIVND in the germline V gene (reference sequence). CDR3 DNA sequence: TGTGCCAGTAGTATAGTTCGAGGACTAGAGGGTAATGAGCAGTTCTTC. This translates into CASSIVRGLEGNEQFF.

The chain links TRBV27 to TRBJ1-4; TRBD1 aligns across 7 bases. Per germline, CDR1 MNHEY and CDR2 SMNVEV (reference sequence). V gave up 5 bases and J gave up 2 bases; unmatched junction bases: 5. This CDR3 region has 15 residues. The CDR3 DNA reads TGTGCCAGCAGTCCACACAGGGGTACTAATGAAAAACTGTTTTTT. It yields the protein CASSPHRGTNEKLFF.

This sequence joins TRBV7-9 and TRBJ1-2; 9 nucleotides line up with TRBD1. J gave up 5 bases and V 5 bases, and 6 bases lay outside the gene matches. Germline-derived CDR1 and CDR2 are SEHNR and FQNEAQ (reference sequence). The CDR3 consists of 14 residues. CDR3 in DNA: TGTGCCAGCAGCAACTCGGACAGGGGTTATGGCTACACCTTC. Amino acids: CASSNSDRGYGYTF.

The chain has TRBV5-1 and TRBJ2-5, with D possibly being TRBD1 (5 bases). Germline V gives CDR1 SGHRS, CDR2 YFSETQ. There are 13 residues in the CDR3. V was pared by 4 bases and J by 5 bases, with 12 bases between. The CDR3 DNA reads TGCGCCAGCAGCCTCCTCCCAGGGGAGACCCAGTACTTC. Translation: CASSLLPGETQYF.